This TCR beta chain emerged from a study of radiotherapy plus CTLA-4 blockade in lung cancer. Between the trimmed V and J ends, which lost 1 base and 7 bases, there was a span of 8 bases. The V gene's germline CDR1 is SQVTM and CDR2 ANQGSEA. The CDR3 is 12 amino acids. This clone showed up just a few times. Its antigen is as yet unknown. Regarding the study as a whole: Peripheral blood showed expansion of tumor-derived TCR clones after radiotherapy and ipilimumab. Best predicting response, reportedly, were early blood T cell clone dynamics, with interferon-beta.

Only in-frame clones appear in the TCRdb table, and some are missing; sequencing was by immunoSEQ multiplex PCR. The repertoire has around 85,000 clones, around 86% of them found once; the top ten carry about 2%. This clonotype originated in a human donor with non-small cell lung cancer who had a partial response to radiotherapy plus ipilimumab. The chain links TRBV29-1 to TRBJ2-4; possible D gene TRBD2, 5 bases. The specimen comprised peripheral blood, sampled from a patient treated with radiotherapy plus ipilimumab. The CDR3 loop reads CSVEASRNIQYF. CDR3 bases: TGCAGCGTTGAAGCTAGCAGGAACATTCAGTACTTC.